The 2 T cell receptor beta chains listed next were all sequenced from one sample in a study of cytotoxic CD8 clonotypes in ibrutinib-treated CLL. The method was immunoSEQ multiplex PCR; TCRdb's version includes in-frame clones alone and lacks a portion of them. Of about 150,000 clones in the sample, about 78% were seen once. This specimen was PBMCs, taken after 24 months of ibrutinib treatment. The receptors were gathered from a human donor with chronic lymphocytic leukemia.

CDR3 loop: CASIQGTAQETQYF. The CDR3 DNA reads as TGTGCCAGCATCCAGGGGACAGCACAAGAGACCCAGTACTTC. The chain has TRBV6-1 and TRBJ2-5, with 7 bases identical to TRBD1. This CDR3 is built from 14 residues. The germline CDR1 and CDR2 sequences are MNHNS and SASEGT. V lost 7 bases, J lost 2 bases, and 7 bases stayed unmatched.

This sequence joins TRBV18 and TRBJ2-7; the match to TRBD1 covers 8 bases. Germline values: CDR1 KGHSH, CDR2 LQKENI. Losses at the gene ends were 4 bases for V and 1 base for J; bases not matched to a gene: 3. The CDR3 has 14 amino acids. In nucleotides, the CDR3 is TGTGCCAGCTCACTGGGACAGGAATCCTACGAGCAGTACTTC. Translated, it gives CASSLGQESYEQYF.